This T cell receptor (beta chain) was sequenced during a study of technical replicates of blood from several donors. Method: immunoSEQ multiplex PCR; TCRdb's copy keeps in-frame clones and lacks some. The sample comprises some 78,000 clones, roughly 93% of which are singletons, and 0.35% to 0.45% rests with the top ten. The CDR3 sequence is 17 residues long. V lost 3 bases, J lost 3 bases, and 17 bases lay in between. In germline, CDR1 is KGHSH, CDR2 LQKENI. The sample consisted of T cells isolated from PBMCs. The clonotype was recovered from a human donor in good health. The V and J genes are TRBV18 and TRBJ2-2; no firm D call. The chain's CDR3 is CASSPSWLEIDTGELFF. The CDR3 bases are TGTGCCAGCTCACCTAGCTGGCTAGAGATTGACACCGGGGAGCTGTTTTTT. Combining the CDR3 with reference TRBV18 and TRBJ2-2 gives the whole variable domain NAGVMQNPRHLVRRRGQEARLRCSPMKGHSHVYWYRQLPEEGLKFMVYLQKENIIDESGMPKERFSAEFPKEGPSILRIQQVVRGDSAAYFCASSPSWLEIDTGELFFGEGSRLTVL.